Each of the 8 T cell receptor beta chains below was sequenced from the same sample in a study of blood T cell repertoires in COVID-19. Assay: immunoSEQ multiplex PCR; the TCRdb copy retains only in-frame clones and omits some. The top ten clones hold 7.2% of a sample with some 240,000 clones, around 87% of them seen once. Sequencing was carried out using peripheral blood. These receptors all come from a man between 60 and 75 years old who had recovered from COVID-19.

V is TRBV4-1 and J is TRBJ1-4; TRBD1 is a possible D gene (5 bases). Germline values: CDR1 MGHRA, CDR2 YSYEKL. The CDR3 loop spans 15 amino acids. Trimming cost V 4 bases and J 8 bases, with 17 bases left between them. CDR3 sequence reads: CASSPPGLKGEKLFF. CDR3 in DNA: TGCGCCAGCAGCCCGCCGGGACTCAAAGGGGAAAAACTGTTTTTT.

The J gene is TRBJ2-2, the V gene TRBV5-1; D might be TRBD1 (5 bases). CDR3 length: 15 residues. Germline V gives CDR1 SGHRS, CDR2 YFSETQ. V dropped 7 bases and J dropped 3 bases, with 16 bases sitting between them. This CDR3 reads CASSRDGVDTGELFF. Written as DNA, the CDR3 is TGCGCCAGCTCCAGGGATGGGGTTGACACCGGGGAGCTGTTTTTT.

This clone was seen once. This sequence joins TRBV12-3 or TRBV12-4 and TRBJ1-3; a possible D gene is TRBD1 (6 bases). CDR3 length: 13 residues. Between the trimmed V and J ends, which lost 3 bases and 4 bases, there was a span of 7 bases. CDR3 amino acids: CASSLTGGNTIYF. CDR3 nucleotide sequence: TGTGCCAGCAGTTTGACAGGCGGAAACACCATATATTTT.

The chain recombines TRBV19 with TRBJ1-4, with 8 bases aligning to TRBD1. V trimming: 9 bases; J trimming: 11 bases; junction bases outside the gene matches: 17. In germline, CDR1 is LNHDA, CDR2 SQIVND (reference sequence). The CDR3 covers 15 residues. The DNA for the CDR3 is TGTGCCAGCCGTACAGAAACAGGGGGAACGAGGAAACTGTTTTTT. This gives the protein CASRTETGGTRKLFF.

The chain is built from TRBV29-1 and TRBJ2-3, with a possible D match to TRBD1 (5 bases). Germline CDR1 reads SQVTM; CDR2 reads ANQGSEA. The V and J ends lost 3 bases and 4 bases respectively, with 23 bases between them. The CDR3 is 17 amino acids. This chain's CDR3 is CSVDHFEKGNRADTQYF. For the CDR3, the DNA is TGCAGCGTTGACCACTTTGAGAAGGGGAATCGCGCAGATACGCAGTATTTT.

The chain employs TRBV12-3 or TRBV12-4 and TRBJ2-7; weak D call: TRBD2 (5 bases). The CDR3 runs 13 residues. Trimming removed 5 bases at V and 6 bases at J, with 14 bases between. The CDR3 nucleotides are TGTGCCAGCAGTCCCACTAGAGGTCGCGAGCAGTACTTC. It encodes CASSPTRGREQYF.

The rearrangement joins TRBV24-1 to TRBJ2-7, with D possibly matching TRBD1 (5 bases). Trimming pared 6 bases from V and 4 bases from J, leaving 27 bases between. The CDR3 is 18 residues long. In germline, CDR1 is KGHDR, CDR2 SFDVKD. CDR3 nucleotides: TGTGCCACCAGTAGACTGACAGTGCCGCGCCCGTTTCGATACGAGCAGTACGTC. This encodes CATSRLTVPRPFRYEQYV.

J is TRBJ2-1 and V is TRBV18, with 8 bases lining up with TRBD1. The CDR3 has 15 residues. With V trimmed by 4 bases and J by 4 bases, 6 bases remained unmatched. CDR1 KGHSH and CDR2 LQKENI come from the germline V gene. The CDR3 loop reads CASSLDRVVYNEQFF. For the CDR3, the DNA is TGTGCCAGCTCACTGGACAGGGTAGTTTACAATGAGCAGTTCTTC.